The 29 T cell receptor beta chains below were found in one sample sequenced in a study of blood T cell repertoires in COVID-19. Generated by immunoSEQ multiplex PCR, the TCRdb table keeps only in-frame clones and is missing some. The sample shows about 190,000 clones, under 80% of them seen only once. The sample was peripheral blood. These receptors all stem from a woman in her 50s with acute or convalescent COVID-19.

V and J are TRBV2 and TRBJ1-1; TRBD1 matches at 9 bases. The CDR3 sequence is 14 residues long. Germline CDR1 and CDR2: SNHLY and FYNNEI. The trim removed 11 bases at V and 5 bases at J, leaving 12 bases unmatched. The CDR3 region is CAGLFGTGITEAFF. The CDR3, as DNA: TGTGCCGGATTATTTGGGACAGGGATTACTGAAGCTTTCTTT.

This chain connects TRBV30 to TRBJ2-4, with TRBD1 matching 8 bases. CDR1 and CDR2 (germline): GTSNPN, SVGIG (reference sequence). The length of the CDR3 is 13 residues. The trim removed 2 bases at V and 7 bases at J, leaving 4 bases unmatched. CDR3 DNA: TGTGCCTGGAGTTCCACAGGGGGGAACATTCAGTACTTC. Translating gives CAWSSTGGNIQYF.

The CDR3 sequence: CATSRGGDFSGVRDTQYF. In nucleotides, the CDR3 is TGTGCCACCAGCAGAGGGGGGGACTTCTCGGGAGTAAGAGATACGCAGTATTTT. The chain combines TRBV15 with TRBJ2-3; weak D call: TRBD2 (6 bases). This CDR3 contains 18 residues. Germline CDR1 is LNHNV and CDR2 is YYDKDF (reference sequence). V lost 1 base to trimming and J lost 5 bases, with 22 bases between them.

This clone was seen repeatedly, ten times or more. The chain links TRBV19 to TRBJ2-1, with 10 nucleotides matching TRBD2. Per the germline V gene, CDR1 is LNHDA and CDR2 is SQIVND (reference sequence). The CDR3 loop spans 15 amino acids. V was clipped by 1 base and J by 9 bases; unmatched bases: 6. The DNA for the CDR3 is TGTGCCAGTAGTATAGCGGCTAGCGGGGGTGGTGAGCAGTTCTTC. Encoded protein: CASSIAASGGGEQFF.

This clone occurred a few times. The chain is built from TRBV6-5 and TRBJ1-5; D gene unclear. This CDR3 has 16 residues. The V and J ends lost 2 bases and 2 bases respectively, with 13 bases between them. CDR1 is MNHEY, CDR2 SVGAGI, per germline. CDR3 DNA: TGTGCCAGCAGTTACCGGGGAGGGCAGGGCAATCAGCCCCAGCATTTT. It is translated as CASSYRGGQGNQPQHF.

The chain couples TRBV13 to TRBJ1-2, with 11 positions matching TRBD1. The CDR3 has 16 amino acids. Losses at the gene ends were 5 bases for V and 1 base for J; bases not matched to a gene: 6. From germline, CDR1 is PRHDT and CDR2 FYEKMQ (reference sequence). The CDR3, as DNA: TGTGCCAGCAGCCCCGGGACAGGGGGAAGTAACTATGGCTACACCTTC. Protein: CASSPGTGGSNYGYTF.

The gene calls are TRBV19 and TRBJ1-6, with a weak D call TRBD1 (6 bases). V was trimmed by 7 bases and J by 5 bases, leaving 12 bases between them. There are 14 residues in the CDR3. Per germline, CDR1 LNHDA and CDR2 SQIVND (reference sequence). The DNA of the CDR3 is TGTGCCAGTATGCCGGGACAAGATAATTCACCCCTCCACTTT. It yields the protein CASMPGQDNSPLHF.

The chain employs TRBV7-2 and TRBJ2-3, with a possible D match to TRBD2 (6 bases). The CDR3 totals 15 residues. V shed 5 bases and J shed 4 bases, with 16 bases lying between them. Looked up from germline, CDR1 is SGHTA and CDR2 is FQGNSA. CDR3 residues: CASSGRDRSADTQYF. The CDR3 nucleotides read TGTGCCAGCAGCGGGCGGGACCGATCCGCAGATACGCAGTATTTT.

The genes are TRBV9 and TRBJ2-1; 8 bases fit TRBD2. The CDR3 length is 15 residues. The V segment lost 4 bases and the J segment 4 bases; nucleotides outside the gene matches: 7. Germline values: CDR1 SGDLS, CDR2 YYNGEE. Here the CDR3 reads CASSPGGAPYNEQFF. CDR3 coding DNA: TGTGCCAGCAGCCCCGGGGGGGCCCCATACAATGAGCAGTTCTTC.

The CDR3 DNA is TGTGCCTGGGCGACAGGAGCTTCTGGAAACACCATATATTTT. It encodes CAWATGASGNTIYF. This chain joins TRBV30 and TRBJ1-3, with a tentative D call TRBD1 (6 bases). This CDR3 comprises 14 residues. The germline V and J ends were trimmed by 5 bases and 1 base, with 12 bases remaining between them. The germline V gene encodes CDR1 GTSNPN and CDR2 SVGIG (reference sequence). Full variable domain (missing parts from reference TRBV30 and TRBJ1-3): SQTIHQWPATLVQPVGSPLSLECTVEGTSNPNLYWYRQAAGRGLQLLFYSVGIGQISSEVPQNLSASRPQDRQFILSSKKLLLSDSGFYLCAWATGASGNTIYFGEGSWLTVV.

The DNA of the CDR3 is TGTGCCTGGAGTGTACGAGCGAGGGCCAAGGCCGGGGAGCTGTTTTTT. This gives the protein CAWSVRARAKAGELFF. The chain carries TRBV30 and TRBJ2-2; maybe TRBD2 (5 bases). CDR1 is GTSNPN and CDR2 is SVGIG in the germline V gene (reference sequence). The CDR3 consists of 16 residues. The V gene lost 0 bases and the J gene lost 6 bases, with 17 bases spanning the gap.

The gene calls are TRBV5-1 and TRBJ2-1; 8 bases match TRBD2. With V trimmed by 5 bases and J by 6 bases, 7 bases remained unmatched. Germline CDR1 SGHRS, CDR2 YFSETQ. The CDR3 extends over 14 amino acids. CDR3 nucleotides: TGCGCCAGCAGAGACGGGAGGGGTAGCAATGAGCAGTTCTTC. It translates to CASRDGRGSNEQFF.

This clone was seen at least ten times. V gene TRBV18 combines with J gene TRBJ1-6; unclear D gene. V lost 3 bases to trimming and J lost 3 bases, with 9 bases between them. CDR1 is KGHSH and CDR2 is LQKENI in the germline V gene. The CDR3 has 15 residues. The CDR3 spells CASSPATDYNSPLHF. In DNA form, the CDR3 reads TGTGCCAGCTCACCGGCAACAGACTATAATTCACCCCTCCACTTT.

DNA of the CDR3: TGTGCCAGCAGGAATCCAGGGATCGAGCAGTACTTC. Translating gives CASRNPGIEQYF. This rearrangement joins TRBV5-5 to TRBJ2-7, with D maybe TRBD1 (5 bases). Trimming removed 5 bases at V and 6 bases at J, with 12 bases between. The V gene's germline CDR1 is SGHKS and CDR2 YYEKEE (reference sequence). The CDR3 has 12 residues.

The chain employs TRBV7-2 and TRBJ1-5, with D possibly TRBD1 on 6 matching bases. Per the germline V gene, CDR1 is SGHTA and CDR2 is FQGNSA. The CDR3 covers 16 residues. V was cut by 5 bases and J by 5 bases, with 19 bases left in between. The DNA of the CDR3 is TGTGCCAGCAGCGGGGGAGGGGGGGCCCCCCATCAGCCCCAGCATTTT. Translated, it gives CASSGGGGAPHQPQHF.

The chain employs TRBV11-3 and TRBJ2-1; D not certain. V was clipped by 5 bases and J by 0 bases, with 5 bases between them. Germline lookup yields CDR1 SGHNT and CDR2 YENEEA. The CDR3 runs to 13 residues. The CDR3 spells CASSPSSYNEQFF. The CDR3 DNA reads TGTGCCAGCAGCCCGAGCTCCTACAATGAGCAGTTCTTC.

The V gene is TRBV6-5, the J gene TRBJ1-2; D unclear. The CDR3 runs to 13 residues. Trimming left V 2 bases short and J 2 bases short, with 6 bases between. Germline assignment: CDR1 MNHEY and CDR2 SVGAGI. CDR3 DNA sequence: TGTGCCAGCAGTTACGACATGAACTATGGCTACACCTTC. This gives the protein CASSYDMNYGYTF.

The chain uses TRBV5-1 and TRBJ2-2, with D perhaps matching TRBD2 (7 bases). Germline CDR1 and CDR2: SGHRS and YFSETQ. Trimming took 7 bases from V and 5 from J, leaving 24 bases between them. The length of the CDR3 is 17 residues. CDR3 sequence: CASGQGGGAGGTGELFF. DNA of the CDR3: TGCGCCAGCGGCCAAGGTGGGGGGGCCGGAGGGACCGGGGAGCTGTTTTTT. Complete variable domain (other parts from reference TRBV5-1 and TRBJ2-2): KAGVTQTPRYLIKTRGQQVTLSCSPISGHRSVSWYQQTPGQGLQFLFEYFSETQRNKGNFPGRFSGRQFSNSRSEMNVSTLELGDSALYLCASGQGGGAGGTGELFFGEGSRLTVL.

The rearrangement links TRBV28 to TRBJ1-1; no firm D call. V was clipped by 4 bases and J by 0 bases, with 18 bases between them. Looked up from germline, CDR1 is MDHEN and CDR2 is SYDVKM. The CDR3 runs to 17 residues. The DNA for the CDR3 is TGTGCCAGCAGTTCCCGCTTAGCGGGTTACCTGAACACTGAAGCTTTCTTT. It yields the protein CASSSRLAGYLNTEAFF. Based on the CDR3 plus reference TRBV28 and TRBJ1-1, the full variable domain is DVKVTQSSRYLVKRTGEKVFLECVQDMDHENMFWYRQDPGLGLRLIYFSYDVKMKEKGDIPEGYSVSREKKERFSLILESASTNQTSMYLCASSSRLAGYLNTEAFFGQGTRLTVV.

The J gene is TRBJ2-3, the V gene TRBV11-3; no definite D call. V was trimmed by 0 bases and J by 5 bases, leaving 6 bases between them. Germline values: CDR1 SGHNT, CDR2 YENEEA. The CDR3 consists of 13 residues. Here the CDR3 DNA reads TGTGCCAGCAGCTTAGATCCTGTAGATACGCAGTATTTT. Amino acids: CASSLDPVDTQYF.

The gene calls are TRBV5-1 and TRBJ1-4, with TRBD1 identical over 7 bases. The trim removed 5 bases at V and 3 bases at J, leaving 4 bases unmatched. The germline V gene has CDR1 SGHRS and CDR2 YFSETQ. The CDR3 is 14 amino acids. CDR3 coding DNA: TGCGCCAGCAGTCTACAGGGGCCTAATGAAAAACTGTTTTTT. Translating it yields CASSLQGPNEKLFF.

The CDR3 here is CASSLAGGTNEKLFF. In DNA, the CDR3 is TGTGCCAGCAGCTTGGCGGGGGGAACTAATGAAAAACTGTTTTTT. V gene TRBV5-5 combines with J gene TRBJ1-4; a weak D match, TRBD1 (5 bases). Trimming cost V 0 bases and J 1 base, with 7 bases left between them. The CDR3 sequence is 15 residues long. In germline, CDR1 is SGHKS, CDR2 YYEKEE (reference sequence).

V and J are TRBV14 and TRBJ1-4, with 9 positions matching TRBD1. The CDR3 consists of 16 residues. With 4 bases clipped from V and 6 bases from J, the junction kept 9 bases outside the gene matches. Germline CDR1 is SGHDN and CDR2 is FVKESK. The CDR3 region is CASSRRPGQGDEKLFF. CDR3 coding DNA: TGTGCCAGCAGCCGTCGACCGGGACAGGGTGATGAAAAACTGTTTTTT. Based on the CDR3 plus reference TRBV14 and TRBJ1-4, the full variable domain is EAGVTQFPSHSVIEKGQTVTLRCDPISGHDNLYWYRRVMGKEIKFLLHFVKESKQDESGMPNNRFLAERTGGTYSTLKVQPAELEDSGVYFCASSRRPGQGDEKLFFGSGTQLSVL.

V gene TRBV18 combines with J gene TRBJ2-7; D perhaps matches TRBD1 (6 bases). The length of the CDR3 is 16 residues. Germline V gene sequence: CDR1 KGHSH, CDR2 LQKENI. With 3 bases removed from V and 0 bases from J, the gap between germline ends came to 15 bases. The CDR3, as DNA: TGTGCCAGCTCACCTCTGGGGACACCGAGCTCCTACGAGCAGTACTTC. Translation gives CASSPLGTPSSYEQYF.

The chain has TRBV5-5 and TRBJ1-4, with D possibly matching TRBD1 (5 bases). This CDR3 contains 15 residues. Trimming took 2 bases from V and 0 from J, leaving 8 bases between them. CDR1 is SGHKS and CDR2 is YYEKEE in the germline V gene (reference sequence). The CDR3 nucleotides are TGTGCCAGCAGCTTAACAGGAACAACTAATGAAAAACTGTTTTTT. The encoded protein is CASSLTGTTNEKLFF.

The chain has TRBV6-5 and TRBJ2-7, with 9 bases identical to TRBD1. After removal of 7 bases from V and 0 bases from J, the junction contained 4 bases not matched to a gene. The CDR3 runs 14 residues. Germline loops: CDR1 MNHEY, CDR2 SVGAGI. The CDR3 nucleotides read TGTGCCAGCAAGCCGGGACAGGGCTCCTACGAGCAGTACTTC. Translation gives CASKPGQGSYEQYF.

The V gene is TRBV23-1, the J gene TRBJ1-2, with D tentatively TRBD1 (6 bases). Being an ORF, TRBV23-1 has a function that is uncertain. The CDR3 is 14 residues long. V gave up 1 base and J gave up 4 bases, with 10 bases separating them. The CDR3 is CASSQLKGGYGYTF. In DNA, the CDR3 is TGCGCCAGCAGTCAATTAAAAGGGGGCTATGGCTACACCTTC.

The chain is built from TRBV6-5 and TRBJ2-3; no firm D call. The ends were cut back, 3 bases at V and 6 bases at J, with 13 bases in the middle. Germline V gene data show CDR1 as MNHEY and CDR2 as SVGAGI. The CDR3 length is 14 residues. The CDR3 spells CASSYYSFGDTQYF. The CDR3 bases are TGTGCCAGCAGTTATTACTCCTTCGGTGATACGCAGTATTTT.

This clone was found once. The rearrangement uses TRBV9 and TRBJ2-1; D perhaps matches TRBD1 (6 bases). This CDR3 has 17 residues. Trimming shortened V by 3 bases and J by 4 bases, and 20 bases separated the two germline ends. Germline assignment: CDR1 SGDLS and CDR2 YYNGEE. The CDR3 DNA reads as TGTGCCAGCAGCGGAGAAGATTCTTTTGGACAGTACAATGAGCAGTTCTTC. This codes for CASSGEDSFGQYNEQFF.